The rows below give T cell receptor beta chains drawn from one sample of a study of control samples from healthy donors and cancer patients. This table comes from immunoSEQ multiplex PCR, and its TCRdb copy is limited to in-frame clones, with some not included. The table includes 100,000 to 150,000 clones, 85% to 95% detected once. The sequenced sample consisted of blood. The source is a man younger than 35 in good health. Both conserved end residues are part of each CDR3. The D gene is left open where the match is weak. Where a row states a size, it is once, few, many or the class of an expanded clone; other rows omit it.

d_call j_call v_call clone_size cdr3_nt cdr3_aa
- TRBJ1-4 TRBV7-9 - TGTGCCAGCAGCTCCGTATCATTTAATGAAAAACTGTTTTTT CASSSVSFNEKLFF
TRBD2 TRBJ2-3 TRBV24-1 - TGTGCCACCAGTGAGGGACTAGCGGGGGGGACAGATACGCAGTATTTT CATSEGLAGGTDTQYF
- TRBJ1-5 TRBV6-6 - TGTGCCAGCAGCCCCACCAGAGGCAATCAGCCCCAGCATTTT CASSPTRGNQPQHF
- TRBJ1-1 TRBV9 - TGTGCCAGCAGCGTAGACGAGGGATGGAACACTGAAGCTTTCTTT CASSVDEGWNTEAFF
TRBD1 TRBJ2-1 TRBV5-1 once TGCGCCAGCAGCTTGGCCAGTGGGACAGACCTCTACAATGAGCAGTTCTTC CASSLASGTDLYNEQFF
TRBD1 TRBJ1-5 TRBV27 few TGTGCCAGCAGACTGACAGGGGGCGAAGTGCCCCAGCATTTT CASRLTGGEVPQHF
- TRBJ2-3 TRBV12-5 - TGTGCTAGTGGTTTGGGACCCGATACGCAGTATTTT CASGLGPDTQYF
TRBD1 TRBJ1-2 TRBV11-2 - TGTGCCAGCAGCTACGGGGACAGGGGGCCCTATGGCTACACCTTC CASSYGDRGPYGYTF
TRBD1 TRBJ2-6 TRBV5-5 - TGTGCCAGCAGCGAAACAGGGGCCGGGGCCAACGTCCTGACTTTC CASSETGAGANVLTF
- TRBJ1-2 TRBV7-9 - TGTGCCAGCAGCTTAGGGGGGCCGGGAGGCTACACCTTC CASSLGGPGGYTF
- TRBJ2-7 TRBV29-1 - TGCAGCGTTGAGAATCCAGGGCCCTCCTACGAGCAGTACTTC CSVENPGPSYEQYF
- TRBJ2-7 TRBV11-1 - TGTGCCAGCAGCTTCGGGACGGAGAGCTCCTACGAGCAGTACTTC CASSFGTESSYEQYF
- TRBJ2-7 TRBV7-9 - TGTGCCAGCAGCTCTCCCCCCCGGGCAGGGAATTACTACGAGCAGTACTTC CASSSPPRAGNYYEQYF
TRBD1 TRBJ1-2 TRBV2 - TGTGCCAGCCTAACAATGGGACAGAACTATGGCTACACCTTC CASLTMGQNYGYTF
- TRBJ1-4 TRBV4-1 - TGCGCCAGCAGCCACGGGTACACACGCACAATAGGCGAAAAACTGTTTTTT CASSHGYTRTIGEKLFF
- TRBJ2-1 TRBV10-3 - TGTGCCATCAGGAACAGCACCTACAATGAGCAGTTCTTC CAIRNSTYNEQFF
TRBD1 TRBJ1-2 TRBV15 - TGTGCCACCAGCAGTGAACAGGGGGCTGGTGGCTACACCTTC CATSSEQGAGGYTF
TRBD2 TRBJ2-1 TRBV6-4 - TGTGCCAGCAGTGACGGACTAGCGGGGGGGAACAATGAGCAGTTCTTC CASSDGLAGGNNEQFF
- TRBJ2-7 TRBV27 once TGTGCCAGCAGCCCCGGGTCAGGGGAGGATGAGCAGTACTTC CASSPGSGEDEQYF
- TRBJ1-5 TRBV19 - TGTGCCAGTAGTCGACAAGCTAATCAGCCCCAGCATTTT CASSRQANQPQHF
- TRBJ2-3 TRBV14 - TGTGCCAGCAGCCAAGGTGGTGGGGCGAACACAGATACGCAGTATTTT CASSQGGGANTDTQYF
- TRBJ1-4 TRBV12-3/TRBV12-4 - TGTGCCAGCAGTTCGAACTATGGTGAAAAACTGTTTTTT CASSSNYGEKLFF
- TRBJ2-6 TRBV10-2 - TGCGCCAGCAAGGGCTCTGGGGCCAACGTCCTGACTTTC CASKGSGANVLTF
TRBD1 TRBJ1-2 TRBV4-1 once TGCGCCAGCAGCCGACAATCGGGACAGGGGGCCTATGGCTACACCTTC CASSRQSGQGAYGYTF
- TRBJ1-1 TRBV2 - TGTGCCATGGTTCGGGAGAACACTGAAGCTTTCTTT CAMVRENTEAFF
- TRBJ1-2 TRBV7-3 - TGTGCCAGCAGCCCCGGGTCGACTAGGAGCTACACCTTC CASSPGSTRSYTF
- TRBJ2-2 TRBV3-1/TRBV3-2 once TGTGCCAGCAGCCAAGTACAGGGAGCCAAAGGCGGGGAGCTGTTTTTT CASSQVQGAKGGELFF
- TRBJ1-3 TRBV4-1 - TGCGCCAGCAGCCATCTCGGACAGATCTCTGGAAACACCATATATTTT CASSHLGQISGNTIYF
TRBD1 TRBJ2-2 TRBV2 - TGTGCCAGCTCGTGGGACAGGGAGAACGGGGAGCTGTTTTTT CASSWDRENGELFF
- TRBJ2-6 TRBV18 - TGTGCCAGCTCAAACTCTGGGGCCAACGTCCTGACTTTC CASSNSGANVLTF
- TRBJ1-2 TRBV25-1 - TGTGCCAGCAGTGGGGCAGGGACTAGTGGCTACACCTTC CASSGAGTSGYTF
- TRBJ1-3 TRBV5-6 - TGTGCCAGCAGCTTGGGGGGCCCCTTCGGAAACACCATATATTTT CASSLGGPFGNTIYF
- TRBJ1-5 TRBV6-1 - TGTGCCAGCAGTGAAGGGGGCTCCCGGGGATTGAGCAATCAGCCCCAGCATTTT CASSEGGSRGLSNQPQHF
TRBD1 TRBJ1-2 TRBV6-5 - TGTGCCAGCAGTTACGACAGGGGGCAAGGCTACACCTTC CASSYDRGQGYTF
- TRBJ1-1 TRBV27 - TGTGCCAGCAGTTTGTCAGGGACAACTGAAGCTTTCTTT CASSLSGTTEAFF
- TRBJ1-2 TRBV11-2 - TGTGCCAGCAGCTTAAGATCGATCCAGGGGCGCCCCACTAATGGCTACACCTTC CASSLRSIQGRPTNGYTF
TRBD1 TRBJ2-5 TRBV5-1 - TGCGCCAGCAGCCCCAGGGGACAGCCTCAAGAGACCCAGTACTTC CASSPRGQPQETQYF
- TRBJ1-2 TRBV11-2 - TGTGCCAGCAGCGTTGAGGGGCTTTATGGCTACACCTTC CASSVEGLYGYTF
- TRBJ2-7 TRBV4-2 few TGTGCCAGCAGCCTGGTCCAGGGTCAAGGCCTCTACGAGCAGTACTTC CASSLVQGQGLYEQYF
- TRBJ1-4 TRBV5-1 - TGCGCCAGCAGCTTGAAAGGTCAAGGGGATGAAAAACTGTTTTTT CASSLKGQGDEKLFF
- TRBJ2-5 TRBV11-3 - TGTGCCAGCAGCTCCGGACCAGAAGAGACCCAGTACTTC CASSSGPEETQYF
- TRBJ1-1 TRBV7-9 - TGTGCCAGCAGCTTGGACAGAGAAGCTTTCTTT CASSLDREAFF
- TRBJ1-2 TRBV7-9 - TGTGCCAGCAGCTTCCCCGGGGAGGGAATCGACTATGGCTACACCTTC CASSFPGEGIDYGYTF
TRBD2 TRBJ2-1 TRBV13 - TGTGCCAGCAGCTCCGGGAAGCGGGGGGGCCACAATGAGCAGTTCTTC CASSSGKRGGHNEQFF
- TRBJ1-3 TRBV4-1 - TGCGCCAGCAGCCAAGGGCTTAGAAACAGACACCGCTCTGGAAACACCATATATTTT CASSQGLRNRHRSGNTIYF
TRBD1 TRBJ1-1 TRBV6-5 - TGTGCCAGCAGCCGGACAGGGGGCGAAGACACTGAAGCTTTCTTT CASSRTGGEDTEAFF
- TRBJ1-3 TRBV3-1/TRBV3-2 - TGTGCCAGCAGCCAAGACCTGAACTCTGGAAACACCATATATTTT CASSQDLNSGNTIYF
- TRBJ2-5 TRBV19 once TGTGCCAGTAGTACGGACAACCAAGAGACCCAGTACTTC CASSTDNQETQYF
TRBD2 TRBJ2-1 TRBV10-2 - TGCGCCAGCAGTGAGATCGGACTAGCGGCCTACAATGAGCAGTTCTTC CASSEIGLAAYNEQFF
- TRBJ1-6 TRBV25-1 - TGTGCCAGCAGTTTTTTCGGGCAGGGTCGATCACCCCTCCACTTT CASSFFGQGRSPLHF
- TRBJ1-3 TRBV6-6 few TGTGCCACCACTTCCGGGATCTCTGGAAACACCATATATTTT CATTSGISGNTIYF
TRBD1 TRBJ2-3 TRBV7-3 - TGTGCCAGCACCTTCCACCGAGGACAGGGGACCACAGATACGCAGTATTTT CASTFHRGQGTTDTQYF
TRBD1 TRBJ1-2 TRBV10-1 - TGCGCCAGCAGCTTGACAGGGTCGGATGGCTACACCTTC CASSLTGSDGYTF
- TRBJ1-2 TRBV6-1 once TGTGCCAGCAGTGAAGGGTATTGGGGGAACTATGGCTACACCTTC CASSEGYWGNYGYTF
- TRBJ2-5 TRBV6-5 - TGTGCCAGCAGTCCTAACAGGGATGTTGAGACCCAGTACTTC CASSPNRDVETQYF
- TRBJ1-2 TRBV11-3 - TGTGCCAGCAGCTTAGCCTATATCGGTTTAGACTATGGCTACACCTTC CASSLAYIGLDYGYTF
- TRBJ1-1 TRBV7-6 - TGTGCCAGCAGCTCCTACCGCAGGGCCCTACCGGGGATGAACACTGAAGCTTTCTTT CASSSYRRALPGMNTEAFF
- TRBJ1-4 TRBV5-5 - TGTGCCAGCAGTTGGGGGGCCGGGTGGAATGAAAAACTGTTTTTT CASSWGAGWNEKLFF
- TRBJ1-5 TRBV6-1 few TGTGCCAGCAGTGAAGGGGACTCTCAGCCCCAGCATTTT CASSEGDSQPQHF
TRBD1 TRBJ2-1 TRBV5-1 - TGCGCCAGCCATTTCCGGGACAGGGGAAACAATGAGCAGTTCTTC CASHFRDRGNNEQFF